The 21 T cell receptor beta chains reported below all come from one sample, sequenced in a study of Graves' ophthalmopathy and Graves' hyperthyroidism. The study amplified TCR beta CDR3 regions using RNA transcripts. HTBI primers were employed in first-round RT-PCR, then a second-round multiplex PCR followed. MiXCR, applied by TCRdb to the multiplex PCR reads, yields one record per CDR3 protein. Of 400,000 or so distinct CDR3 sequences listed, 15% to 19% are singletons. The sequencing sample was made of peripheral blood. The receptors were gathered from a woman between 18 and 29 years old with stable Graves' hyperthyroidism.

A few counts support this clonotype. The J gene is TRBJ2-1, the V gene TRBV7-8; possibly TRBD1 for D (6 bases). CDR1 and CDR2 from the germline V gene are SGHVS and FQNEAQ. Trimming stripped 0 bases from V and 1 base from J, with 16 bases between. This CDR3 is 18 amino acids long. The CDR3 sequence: CASSLARWGQGSYNEQFF. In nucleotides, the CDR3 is TGTGCCAGCAGCTTAGCGCGTTGGGGGCAGGGTTCCTACAATGAGCAGTTCTTC.

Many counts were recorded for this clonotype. Written as DNA, the CDR3 is TGCAGCGTTGAAGGGGAGCGGAGAAACACTGAAGCTTTCTTT. Residues: CSVEGERRNTEAFF. This chain uses TRBV29-1 with TRBJ1-1; no clear D gene. This CDR3 contains 14 residues. Trimming pared 1 base from V and 2 bases from J, leaving 11 bases between. The germline CDR1 and CDR2 sequences are SQVTM and ANQGSEA.

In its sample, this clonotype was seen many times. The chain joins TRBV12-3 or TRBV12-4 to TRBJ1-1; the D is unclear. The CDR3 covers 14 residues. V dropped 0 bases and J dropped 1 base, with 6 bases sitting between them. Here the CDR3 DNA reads TGTGCCAGCAGTTTAGCACTCTCGAACACTGAAGCTTTCTTT. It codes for CASSLALSNTEAFF.

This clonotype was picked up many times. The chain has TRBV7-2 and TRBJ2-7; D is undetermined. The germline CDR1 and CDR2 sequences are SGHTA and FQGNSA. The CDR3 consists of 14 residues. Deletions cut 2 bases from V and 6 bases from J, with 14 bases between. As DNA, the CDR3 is TGTGCCAGCAGCTTATCTGGCCAGTTCTCCGAGCAGTACTTC. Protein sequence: CASSLSGQFSEQYF.

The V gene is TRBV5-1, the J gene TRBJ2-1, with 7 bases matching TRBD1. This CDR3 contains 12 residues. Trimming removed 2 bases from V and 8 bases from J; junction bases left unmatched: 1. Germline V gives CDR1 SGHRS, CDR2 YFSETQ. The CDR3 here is CASSFDRDEQFF. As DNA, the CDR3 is TGCGCCAGCAGCTTCGACAGGGATGAGCAGTTCTTC.

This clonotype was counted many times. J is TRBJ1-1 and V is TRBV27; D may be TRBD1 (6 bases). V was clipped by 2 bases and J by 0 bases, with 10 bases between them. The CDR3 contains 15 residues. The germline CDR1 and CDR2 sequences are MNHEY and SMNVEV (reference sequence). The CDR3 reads CASSLAGALNTEAFF. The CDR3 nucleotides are TGTGCCAGCAGTTTAGCAGGGGCCCTGAACACTGAAGCTTTCTTT.

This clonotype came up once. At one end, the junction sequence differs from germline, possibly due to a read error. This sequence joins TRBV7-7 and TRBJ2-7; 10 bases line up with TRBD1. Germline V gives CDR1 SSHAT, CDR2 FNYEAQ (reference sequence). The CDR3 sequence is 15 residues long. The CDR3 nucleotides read TGTGCTAGCAGCCCAGGACAGGGGGTTTCCTACGAGCAGTACTTC. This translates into CASSPGQGVSYEQYF.

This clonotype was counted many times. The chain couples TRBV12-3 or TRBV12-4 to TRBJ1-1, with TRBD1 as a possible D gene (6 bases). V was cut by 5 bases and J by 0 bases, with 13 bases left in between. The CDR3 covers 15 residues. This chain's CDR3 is CASSIPGQMNTEAFF. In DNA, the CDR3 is TGTGCCAGCAGTATTCCGGGACAAATGAACACTGAAGCTTTCTTT.

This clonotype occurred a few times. The CDR3 here is CASSQAGAYYGYTF. DNA for the CDR3: TGTGCCAGCAGCCAAGCTGGAGCTTACTATGGCTACACCTTC. The chain is built from TRBV3-1 and TRBJ1-2, with D uncertain. From germline, CDR1 is LGHDT and CDR2 YNNKEL (reference sequence). V was cut by 1 base and J by 3 bases, with 9 bases left in between. The CDR3 spans 14 residues.

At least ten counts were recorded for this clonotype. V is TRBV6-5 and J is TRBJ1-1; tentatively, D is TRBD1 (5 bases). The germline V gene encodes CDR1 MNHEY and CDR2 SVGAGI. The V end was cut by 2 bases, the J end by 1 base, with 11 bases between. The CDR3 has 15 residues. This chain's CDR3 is CASSYGLGGNTEAFF. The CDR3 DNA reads TGTGCCAGCAGTTACGGGTTGGGGGGGAACACTGAAGCTTTCTTT.

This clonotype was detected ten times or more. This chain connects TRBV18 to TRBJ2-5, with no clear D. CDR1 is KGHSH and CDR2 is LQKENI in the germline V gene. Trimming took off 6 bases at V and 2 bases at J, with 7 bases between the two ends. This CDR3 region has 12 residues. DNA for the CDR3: TGTGCCAGCTCCCGACCTCAAGAGACCCAGTACTTC. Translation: CASSRPQETQYF. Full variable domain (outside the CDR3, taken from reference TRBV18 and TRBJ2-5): NAGVMQNPRHLVRRRGQEARLRCSPMKGHSHVYWYRQLPEEGLKFMVYLQKENIIDESGMPKERFSAEFPKEGPSILRIQQVVRGDSAAYFCASSRPQETQYFGPGTRLLVL.

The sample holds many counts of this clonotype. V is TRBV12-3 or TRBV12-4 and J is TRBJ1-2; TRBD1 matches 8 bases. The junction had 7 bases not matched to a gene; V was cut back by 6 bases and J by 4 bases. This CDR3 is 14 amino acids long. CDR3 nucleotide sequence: TGTGCCAGCAGCCCAGGACAGGGACGCTATGGCTACACCTTC. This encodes CASSPGQGRYGYTF.

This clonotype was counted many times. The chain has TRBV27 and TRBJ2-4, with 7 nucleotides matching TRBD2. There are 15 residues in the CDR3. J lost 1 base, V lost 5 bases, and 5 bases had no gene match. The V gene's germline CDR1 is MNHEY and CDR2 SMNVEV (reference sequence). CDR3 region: CASSPVGGAKNIQYF. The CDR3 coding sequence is TGTGCCAGCAGTCCGGTGGGAGGGGCCAAAAACATTCAGTACTTC.

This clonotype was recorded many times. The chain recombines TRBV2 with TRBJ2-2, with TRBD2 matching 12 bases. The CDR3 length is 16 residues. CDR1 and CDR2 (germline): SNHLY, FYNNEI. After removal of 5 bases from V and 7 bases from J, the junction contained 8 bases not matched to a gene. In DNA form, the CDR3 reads TGTGCCAGCAGTATCAAGACTAGCGGGGGAGTCGGGGAGCTGTTTTTT. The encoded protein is CASSIKTSGGVGELFF.

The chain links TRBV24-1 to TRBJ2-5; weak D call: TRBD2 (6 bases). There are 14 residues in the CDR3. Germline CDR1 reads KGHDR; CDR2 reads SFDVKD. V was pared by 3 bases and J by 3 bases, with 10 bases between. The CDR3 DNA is TGTGCCACCAGTGATGGGGGGACCAAAGAGACCCAGTACTTC. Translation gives CATSDGGTKETQYF.

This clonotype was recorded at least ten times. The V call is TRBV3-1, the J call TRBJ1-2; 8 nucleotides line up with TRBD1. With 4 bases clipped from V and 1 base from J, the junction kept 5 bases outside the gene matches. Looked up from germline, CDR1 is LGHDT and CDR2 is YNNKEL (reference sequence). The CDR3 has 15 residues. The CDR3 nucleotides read TGTGCCAGCAGCCCCCGGACAGGGATTAACTATGGCTACACCTTC. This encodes CASSPRTGINYGYTF. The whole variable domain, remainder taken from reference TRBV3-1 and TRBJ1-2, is DTAVSQTPKYLVTQMGNDKSIKCEQNLGHDTMYWYKQDSKKFLKIMFSYNNKELIINETVPNRFSPKSPDKAHLNLHINSLELGDSAVYFCASSPRTGINYGYTFGSGTRLTVV.

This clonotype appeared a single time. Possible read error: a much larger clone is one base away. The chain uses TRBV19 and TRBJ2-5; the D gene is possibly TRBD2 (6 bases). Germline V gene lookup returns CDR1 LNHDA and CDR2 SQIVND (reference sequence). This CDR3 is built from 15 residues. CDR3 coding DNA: TGTGTCAGTAGTATGGGGGGACGCTCGGAAGAGACCCAGTACTTC. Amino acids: CVSSMGGRSEETQYF.

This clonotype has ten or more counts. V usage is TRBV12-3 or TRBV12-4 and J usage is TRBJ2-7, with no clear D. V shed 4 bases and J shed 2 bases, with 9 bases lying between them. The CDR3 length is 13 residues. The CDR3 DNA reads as TGTGCCAGCAGTTCAAGCAGGACCTACGAGCAGTACTTC. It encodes CASSSSRTYEQYF.

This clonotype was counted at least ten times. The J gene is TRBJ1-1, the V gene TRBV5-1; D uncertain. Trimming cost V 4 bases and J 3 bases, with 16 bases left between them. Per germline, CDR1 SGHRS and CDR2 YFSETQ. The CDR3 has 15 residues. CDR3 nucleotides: TGCGCCAGCAGCCTCCGACCGACTTCGGACACTGAAGCTTTCTTT. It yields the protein CASSLRPTSDTEAFF.

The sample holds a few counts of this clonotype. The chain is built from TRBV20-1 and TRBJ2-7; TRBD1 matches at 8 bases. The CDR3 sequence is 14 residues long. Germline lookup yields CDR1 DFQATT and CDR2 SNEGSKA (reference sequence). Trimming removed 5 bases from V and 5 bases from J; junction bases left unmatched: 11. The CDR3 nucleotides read TGCAGTGCTCGCGCCGGGACAGGCGACCACGAGCAGTACTTC. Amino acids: CSARAGTGDHEQYF.

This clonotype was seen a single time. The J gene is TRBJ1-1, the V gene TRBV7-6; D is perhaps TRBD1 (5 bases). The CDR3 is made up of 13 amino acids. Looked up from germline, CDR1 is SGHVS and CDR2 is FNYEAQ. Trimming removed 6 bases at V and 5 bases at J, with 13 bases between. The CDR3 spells CASRGRGGTEAFF. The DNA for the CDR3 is TGTGCCAGCAGAGGACGGGGGGGAACTGAAGCTTTCTTT.